Following are 19 T cell receptor beta chains from one sample sequenced in a study of T cell responses to AZD1222 COVID-19 vaccine (dated by TCRdb to 2020 to 2022). The time point label, read with the paper, signifies: about 28 days (+/-7) after the second vaccine dose. The library was obtained by the immunoSEQ multiplex PCR assay. TCRdb holds this immuneACCESS table with in-frame rearrangements only. Some clones are missing; in checked studies, unresolved V genes explain under half, and the rest has no known cause. The sample contains about 150,000 clones, around 87% of them found a single time. Clones ranked in the top ten supply about 9% of the sample. The input for sequencing was peripheral blood, taken 28 days after the second AZD1222 dose. These receptors were obtained from an adult who received the AZD1222 COVID-19 vaccine.

The rearrangement links TRBV2 to TRBJ1-5, with D possibly being TRBD1 (5 bases). CDR1 and CDR2 (germline): SNHLY, FYNNEI. The germline V and J ends were trimmed by 4 bases and 5 bases, with 12 bases remaining between them. The CDR3 consists of 14 residues. CDR3 sequence reads: CASSVWGGYQPQHF. In nucleotides, the CDR3 is TGTGCCAGCAGTGTTTGGGGCGGTTATCAGCCCCAGCATTTT.

The chain links TRBV27 to TRBJ2-7; D is uncertain. CDR1 and CDR2 from the germline V gene are MNHEY and SMNVEV (reference sequence). The CDR3 totals 11 residues. Trimming took 8 bases from V and 1 from J, leaving 6 bases between them. CDR3 sequence reads: CASVGSYEQYF. CDR3 DNA: TGTGCCAGCGTGGGTTCCTACGAGCAGTACTTC.

This clone appeared a single time. V gene TRBV19 combines with J gene TRBJ2-7, with D perhaps matching TRBD1 (6 bases). The CDR3 totals 12 residues. V lost 7 bases, J lost 6 bases, and 13 bases lay in between. CDR1 and CDR2 from the germline V gene are LNHDA and SQIVND (reference sequence). In nucleotides, the CDR3 is TGTGCCAGTATGGACAGCTTCGGCGAGCAGTACTTC. Its translation is CASMDSFGEQYF.

The rearrangement uses TRBV5-1 and TRBJ1-4; 8 positions match TRBD1. Germline-derived CDR1 and CDR2 are SGHRS and YFSETQ. V shed 3 bases, J shed 4 bases, and the junction held 8 bases outside the gene matches. This CDR3 is 16 amino acids long. This CDR3 is CASSSKTGAGNEKLFF. CDR3 DNA sequence: TGCGCCAGCAGCTCGAAGACAGGGGCCGGTAATGAAAAACTGTTTTTT.

The rearrangement joins TRBV7-9 to TRBJ2-5; 8 bases line up with TRBD1. Germline CDR1 SEHNR, CDR2 FQNEAQ (reference sequence). V was pared by 5 bases and J by 5 bases, with 4 bases of the junction left unmatched. The length of the CDR3 is 13 residues. The DNA of the CDR3 is TGTGCCAGCAGCCTGGGACAGGCTGAGACCCAGTACTTC. Its translation is CASSLGQAETQYF.

The chain joins TRBV7-9 to TRBJ2-5; D may be TRBD1 (6 bases). V was shortened by 5 bases and J by 5 bases, with 18 bases between the two germline ends. The V gene's germline CDR1 is SEHNR and CDR2 FQNEAQ (reference sequence). The CDR3 is 15 amino acids. The CDR3 sequence: CASSPQGVRGETQYF. For the CDR3, the DNA is TGTGCCAGCAGCCCCCAAGGGGTTAGGGGGGAGACCCAGTACTTC.

The V call is TRBV6-5, the J call TRBJ2-1; D may be TRBD2 (6 bases). V was trimmed by 4 bases and J by 6 bases, leaving 19 bases between them. The CDR3 consists of 16 residues. CDR1 and CDR2 (germline): MNHEY, SVGAGI. CDR3 bases: TGTGCCAGCAGTTGGGGCCATGGCGGGATGCCCAATGAGCAGTTCTTC. Its protein product is CASSWGHGGMPNEQFF.

J is TRBJ1-1 and V is TRBV5-6; unclear D gene. This CDR3 is built from 11 residues. The ends were cut back, 0 bases at V and 3 bases at J, with 0 bases in the middle. Germline CDR1 SGHDT, CDR2 YYEEEE. In DNA form, the CDR3 reads TGTGCCAGCAGCTTGGACACTGAAGCTTTCTTT. Amino acid sequence: CASSLDTEAFF.

The chain has TRBV6-1 and TRBJ2-1; D gene unclear. Germline CDR1 is MNHNS and CDR2 is SASEGT. V lost 3 bases and J 15 bases, leaving 21 bases between the germline ends. The CDR3 spans 14 residues. CDR3 in amino acids: CASSDNEVAVKGFF. The CDR3 bases are TGTGCCAGCAGTGATAATGAGGTAGCCGTGAAGGGGTTCTTC.

In this sample, this clone turned up a few times. The rearrangement links TRBV6-6 to TRBJ1-2; a possible D gene is TRBD1 (6 bases). The CDR3 length is 15 residues. Per germline, CDR1 MNHNY and CDR2 SVGAGI (reference sequence). V gave up 0 bases and J gave up 7 bases, with 15 bases separating them. The CDR3 nucleotides read TGTGCCAGCAGTTACTCCCCCCCGGGGGCGGCTGGCTACACCTTC. It codes for CASSYSPPGAAGYTF.

The CDR3 loop reads CASSQGGEWNNEQFF. CDR3 coding DNA: TGCGCCAGCAGCCAAGGAGGGGAGTGGAACAATGAGCAGTTCTTC. The V and J genes are TRBV4-3 and TRBJ2-1, with D perhaps being TRBD1 or TRBD2 (5 bases each). From germline, CDR1 is LGHNA and CDR2 YSLEER. The CDR3 sequence is 15 residues long. Trimming removed 1 base from V and 5 bases from J, with 12 bases in between.

This sequence joins TRBV29-1 and TRBJ2-5, with D maybe TRBD2 (5 bases). The CDR3 covers 13 residues. CDR1 is SQVTM, CDR2 ANQGSEA, per germline. V lost 4 bases and J 2 bases, leaving 11 bases between the germline ends. CDR3 DNA sequence: TGCAGCGTTGCAGGACTGACACAAGAGACCCAGTACTTC. It encodes CSVAGLTQETQYF.

The V gene is TRBV5-1, the J gene TRBJ2-1; D ambiguous. Between the trimmed V and J ends, which lost 0 bases and 5 bases, there was a span of 6 bases. The CDR3 sequence is 13 residues long. Germline assignment: CDR1 SGHRS and CDR2 YFSETQ. CDR3 DNA sequence: TGCGCCAGCAGCTTGGCTGGGCACAATGAGCAGTTCTTC. It translates to CASSLAGHNEQFF.

About this clone: At the DNA level, this CDR3 is encoded by other sequences in the same sample as well. This chain connects TRBV6-2 or TRBV6-3 to TRBJ2-3; TRBD2 aligns across 10 bases. V was clipped by 3 bases and J by 0 bases; unmatched bases: 6. Germline CDR1 and CDR2: MNHEY and SVGEGT. The CDR3 runs to 17 residues. Here the CDR3 reads CASSYPSGRGSTDTQYF. CDR3 in DNA: TGTGCCAGCAGTTATCCTAGCGGGAGAGGGAGCACAGATACGCAGTATTTT.

This chain connects TRBV5-1 to TRBJ2-3, with TRBD2 as a possible D gene (5 bases). Per the germline V gene, CDR1 is SGHRS and CDR2 is YFSETQ. The V end lost 4 bases, the J end lost 1 base, and 13 bases lay between the germline ends. The CDR3 totals 15 residues. The CDR3 nucleotides are TGCGCCAGCAGCCCGGGGATGTGGGGCACAGATACGCAGTATTTT. Translating gives CASSPGMWGTDTQYF.

The chain links TRBV29-1 to TRBJ2-7; 8 bases align to TRBD1. This CDR3 has 15 residues. The germline gives CDR1 SQVTM, CDR2 ANQGSEA. The V segment lost 5 bases and the J segment 1 base; nucleotides outside the gene matches: 10. The CDR3 sequence: CSVYLSRGRSYEQYF. In DNA, the CDR3 is TGCAGCGTTTATCTAAGCAGGGGGCGATCCTACGAGCAGTACTTC.

The chain joins TRBV7-2 to TRBJ1-6; D not certain. The CDR3 has 14 amino acids. CDR1 and CDR2 (germline): SGHTA, FQGNSA. V lost 2 bases and J lost 4, with 6 bases in between. The CDR3 loop is CASSLQSYNSPLHF. The CDR3 coding sequence is TGTGCCAGCAGCTTACAGAGTTATAATTCACCCCTCCACTTT.

A remark on this clone: The junction differs from germline at one of its ends, possibly a read error. The rearrangement links TRBV5-1 to TRBJ2-7; TRBD2 matches at 16 bases. Germline CDR1 SGHRS, CDR2 YFSETQ. This CDR3 is built from 18 residues. CDR3 amino acids: CASSSPGLAGGKMNERYF. The CDR3 DNA is TGCGCCAGCAGCTCTCCGGGACTAGCGGGAGGGAAGATGAACGAGCGGTACTTC.

The chain carries TRBV10-1 and TRBJ2-5; TRBD1 might be the D (8 bases). Trimming removed 3 bases from V and 0 bases from J, with 17 bases in between. This CDR3 comprises 17 residues. Germline lookup yields CDR1 WNHNN and CDR2 SYGVQD (reference sequence). The CDR3 protein is CASSDNRGTNYQETQYF. CDR3 DNA: TGCGCCAGCAGTGATAACAGGGGGACTAATTACCAAGAGACCCAGTACTTC.